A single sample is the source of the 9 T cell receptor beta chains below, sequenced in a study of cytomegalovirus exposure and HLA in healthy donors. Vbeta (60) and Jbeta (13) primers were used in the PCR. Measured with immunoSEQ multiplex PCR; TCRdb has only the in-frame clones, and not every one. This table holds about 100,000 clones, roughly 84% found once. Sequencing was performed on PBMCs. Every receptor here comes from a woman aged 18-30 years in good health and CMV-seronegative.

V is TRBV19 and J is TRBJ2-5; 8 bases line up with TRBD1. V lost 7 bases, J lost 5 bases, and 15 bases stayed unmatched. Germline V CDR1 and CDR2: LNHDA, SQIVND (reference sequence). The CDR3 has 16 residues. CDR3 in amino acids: CASTAGTGARGETQYF. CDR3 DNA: TGTGCCAGTACCGCCGGGACAGGTGCTCGTGGGGAGACCCAGTACTTC.

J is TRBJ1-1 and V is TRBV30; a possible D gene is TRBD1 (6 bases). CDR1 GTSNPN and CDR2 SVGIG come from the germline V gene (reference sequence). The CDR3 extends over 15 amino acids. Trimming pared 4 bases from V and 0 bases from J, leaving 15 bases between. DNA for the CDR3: TGTGCCTGGAAGGGTTCCGGACAGATGAACACTGAAGCTTTCTTT. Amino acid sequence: CAWKGSGQMNTEAFF.

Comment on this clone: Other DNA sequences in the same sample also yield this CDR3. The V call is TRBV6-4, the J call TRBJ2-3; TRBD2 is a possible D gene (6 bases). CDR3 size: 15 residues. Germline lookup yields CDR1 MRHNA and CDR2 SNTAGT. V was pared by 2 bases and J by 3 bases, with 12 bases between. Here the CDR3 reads CASSDGTGDTDTQYF. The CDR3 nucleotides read TGTGCCAGCAGTGACGGGACGGGAGATACAGATACGCAGTATTTT.

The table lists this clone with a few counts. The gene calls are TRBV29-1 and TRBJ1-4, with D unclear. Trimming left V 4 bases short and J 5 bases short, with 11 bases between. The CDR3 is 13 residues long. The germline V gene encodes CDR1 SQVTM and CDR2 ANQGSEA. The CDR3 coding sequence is TGCAGCGTTGCGAAGGGAGGGAATGAAAAACTGTTTTTT. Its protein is CSVAKGGNEKLFF.

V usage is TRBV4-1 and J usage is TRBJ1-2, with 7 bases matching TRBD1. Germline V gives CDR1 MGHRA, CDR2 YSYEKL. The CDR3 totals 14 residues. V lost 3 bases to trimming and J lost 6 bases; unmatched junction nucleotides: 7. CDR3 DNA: TGCGCCAGCAGCCACGCAGGGGGGTTCGATGGCTACACCTTC. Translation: CASSHAGGFDGYTF.

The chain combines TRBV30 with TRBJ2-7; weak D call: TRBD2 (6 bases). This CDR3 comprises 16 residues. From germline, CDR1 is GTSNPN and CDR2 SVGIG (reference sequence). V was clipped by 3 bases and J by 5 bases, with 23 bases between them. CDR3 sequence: CAWRGLNRLVANEQYF. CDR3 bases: TGTGCCTGGAGAGGCCTCAACCGACTAGTTGCCAACGAGCAGTACTTC.

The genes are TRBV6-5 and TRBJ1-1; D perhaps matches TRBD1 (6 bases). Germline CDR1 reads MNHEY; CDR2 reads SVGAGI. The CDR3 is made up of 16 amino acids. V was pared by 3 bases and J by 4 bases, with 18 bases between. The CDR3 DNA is TGTGCCAGCAGTTATACGCCCCGGGGCAGGGGCACTGAAGCTTTCTTT. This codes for CASSYTPRGRGTEAFF.

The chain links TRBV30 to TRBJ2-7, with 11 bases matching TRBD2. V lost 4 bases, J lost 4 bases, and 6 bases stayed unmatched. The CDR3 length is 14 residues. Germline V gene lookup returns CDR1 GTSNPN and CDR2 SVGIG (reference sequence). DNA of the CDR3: TGTGCCTGGAAAACTGGGACTAGCGGTTACGAGCAGTACTTC. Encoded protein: CAWKTGTSGYEQYF. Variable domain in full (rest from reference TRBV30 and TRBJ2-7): SQTIHQWPATLVQPVGSPLSLECTVEGTSNPNLYWYRQAAGRGLQLLFYSVGIGQISSEVPQNLSASRPQDRQFILSSKKLLLSDSGFYLCAWKTGTSGYEQYFGPGTRLTVT.

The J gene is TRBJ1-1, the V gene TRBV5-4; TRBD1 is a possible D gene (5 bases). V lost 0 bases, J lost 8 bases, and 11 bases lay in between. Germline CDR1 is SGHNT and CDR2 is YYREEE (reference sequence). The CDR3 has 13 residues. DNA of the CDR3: TGTGCCAGCAGCTTGGGACAGACCCGCGAAGCTTTCTTT. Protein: CASSLGQTREAFF.